The 14 T cell receptor beta chains in this list originate from one sample, sequenced in a study of cytomegalovirus exposure and HLA in healthy donors (dated by TCRdb to about 2017). Library creation used the immunoSEQ multiplex PCR assay. A mixture of 60 forward primers for TCR Vbeta segments and 13 reverse primers for TCR Jbeta segments was used in the multiplex PCR. TCRdb re-hosts the immuneACCESS table, in-frame sequences only. Its copies lack some clones; in the studies checked, an unresolved V gene accounts for under half of them, and the cause for the rest is not known. Counted in this sample were 100,000 to 150,000 clones; around 78% of them appeared once. About 2% of the sample comes from the top ten. Material for sequencing was PBMCs. The receptors come from a middle-aged man in good health and CMV-seronegative.

This clone was detected only a few times. This sequence joins TRBV2 and TRBJ1-3, with 9 nucleotides matching TRBD1. The CDR3 runs 16 residues. Trimming took 7 bases from V and 3 from J; bases not matched to a gene: 10. The germline V gene encodes CDR1 SNHLY and CDR2 FYNNEI. CDR3 nucleotides: TGTGCCAGCACCCCCGGGACAGGGAGAGGTGGAAACACCATATATTTT. It specifies CASTPGTGRGGNTIYF.

The chain couples TRBV28 to TRBJ1-2, with a possible D match to TRBD1 (6 bases). V shed 6 bases and J shed 9 bases, with 20 bases lying between them. The CDR3 length is 14 residues. CDR1 is MDHEN and CDR2 is SYDVKM in the germline V gene. CDR3 DNA: TGTGCCAGCAGAGCCTCACCCGGGGGGGGCAGCTACACCTTC. Translated: CASRASPGGGSYTF.

This rearrangement joins TRBV29-1 to TRBJ2-3, with D perhaps TRBD2 (5 bases). Trimming removed 5 bases from V and 4 bases from J, with 10 bases in between. The CDR3 sequence is 12 residues long. Germline V gives CDR1 SQVTM, CDR2 ANQGSEA. This CDR3 is CSVREGADTQYF. Here the CDR3 DNA reads TGCAGCGTTAGAGAGGGTGCAGATACGCAGTATTTT.

The V and J genes are TRBV6-6 and TRBJ1-6; D gene ambiguous. This CDR3 region has 15 residues. Looked up from germline, CDR1 is MNHNY and CDR2 is SVGAGI (reference sequence). V was trimmed by 7 bases and J by 8 bases, leaving 18 bases between them. CDR3 region: CASKPDTGYDSPLHF. The CDR3 DNA is TGTGCCAGCAAACCCGACACCGGATACGATTCACCCCTCCACTTT.

This chain connects TRBV4-3 to TRBJ2-1, with D possibly being TRBD1 (6 bases). V lost 2 bases, J lost 4 bases, and 18 bases lay in between. This CDR3 is built from 17 residues. From germline, CDR1 is LGHNA and CDR2 YSLEER. CDR3 loop: CASSQLSGGSGYNEQFF. CDR3 nucleotide sequence: TGCGCCAGCAGCCAATTATCTGGGGGCAGTGGATACAATGAGCAGTTCTTC.

V usage is TRBV7-8 and J usage is TRBJ2-2; D is ambiguous. Per the germline V gene, CDR1 is SGHVS and CDR2 is FQNEAQ. The V end was cut by 2 bases, the J end by 0 bases, with 10 bases between. The CDR3 spans 16 residues. The CDR3 loop is CASSLRFGSNTGELFF. For the CDR3, the DNA is TGTGCCAGCAGCTTACGATTCGGGTCGAACACCGGGGAGCTGTTTTTT.

The chain is built from TRBV5-6 and TRBJ1-3; D might be TRBD1 (6 bases). Looked up from germline, CDR1 is SGHDT and CDR2 is YYEEEE. This CDR3 has 13 amino acids. The V gene lost 1 base and the J gene lost 4 bases, with 6 bases spanning the gap. Written as DNA, the CDR3 is TGTGCCAGCAGCTTGACAGGGGGAAACACCATATATTTT. Translating gives CASSLTGGNTIYF.

This chain joins TRBV27 and TRBJ2-7; tentatively, D is TRBD1 (7 bases). V lost 0 bases and J lost 1, with 19 bases in between. This CDR3 has 18 residues. CDR1 and CDR2 from the germline V gene are MNHEY and SMNVEV (reference sequence). This CDR3 is CASSLSRQGDFSSYEQYV. Written as DNA, the CDR3 is TGTGCCAGCAGTTTATCGAGGCAGGGGGACTTTTCTTCCTACGAGCAGTACGTC.

This clone was seen a handful of times. This chain connects TRBV7-2 to TRBJ1-2; 7 bases are a match to TRBD1. Trimming at V came to 2 bases and at J to 8 bases, leaving 2 bases not matched to a gene. CDR1 and CDR2 (germline): SGHTA, FQGNSA. This CDR3 contains 12 residues. The CDR3 is CASSLQGGGYTF. The CDR3 nucleotides are TGTGCCAGCAGCTTACAGGGGGGAGGCTACACCTTC. Combining the CDR3 with reference TRBV7-2 and TRBJ1-2 gives the whole variable domain GAGVSQSPSNKVTEKGKDVELRCDPISGHTALYWYRQSLGQGLEFLIYFQGNSAPDKSGLPSDRFSAERTGGSVSTLTIQRTQQEDSAVYLCASSLQGGGYTFGSGTRLTVV.

This chain joins TRBV29-1 and TRBJ2-1; no clear D. This CDR3 contains 10 residues. Germline CDR1 SQVTM, CDR2 ANQGSEA. CDR3: CSGLINEQFF. The CDR3 nucleotides read TGCAGTGGGCTGATCAATGAGCAGTTCTTC.

This clone has just one count. This chain links TRBV19 with TRBJ2-2; the D gene is possibly TRBD1 (5 bases). Germline loops: CDR1 LNHDA, CDR2 SQIVND (reference sequence). This CDR3 is built from 14 residues. Trimming removed 6 bases at V and 6 bases at J, with 14 bases between. The CDR3 coding sequence is TGTGCCAGTAGCACAGGAAAGGGTTCCGGGGAGCTGTTTTTT. Protein sequence: CASSTGKGSGELFF.

The chain combines TRBV5-4 with TRBJ1-1; the match to TRBD1 covers 10 bases. V gave up 5 bases and J gave up 6 bases; unmatched junction bases: 4. This CDR3 spans 13 amino acids. Germline V gives CDR1 SGHNT, CDR2 YYREEE (reference sequence). The CDR3 region is CASSWDRGSEAFF. The CDR3 coding sequence is TGTGCCAGCAGTTGGGACAGGGGCTCTGAAGCTTTCTTT. The entire variable domain, with the rest obtained from reference TRBV5-4 and TRBJ1-1, is as follows: ETGVTQSPTHLIKTRGQQVTLRCSSQSGHNTVSWYQQALGQGPQFIFQYYREEENGRGNFPPRFSGLQFPNYSSELNVNALELDDSALYLCASSWDRGSEAFFGQGTRLTVV.

V gene TRBV6-1 combines with J gene TRBJ2-5; 9 nucleotides align to TRBD2. The germline CDR1 and CDR2 sequences are MNHNS and SASEGT. V trimming: 4 bases; J trimming: 1 base; junction bases outside the gene matches: 4. The CDR3 extends over 15 amino acids. The CDR3, as DNA: TGTGCCAGCAGTGGCCTAGCGGGGACCCAAGAGACCCAGTACTTC. This encodes CASSGLAGTQETQYF.

V and J are TRBV7-8 and TRBJ2-3, with D perhaps matching TRBD1 (6 bases). This CDR3 spans 17 amino acids. Germline V gives CDR1 SGHVS, CDR2 FQNEAQ. The V gene lost 5 bases and the J gene lost 0 bases, with 18 bases spanning the gap. As DNA, the CDR3 is TGTGCCAGCAGCCCCCGGTCCAGGGGCGCGAGCACAGATACGCAGTATTTT. Protein product: CASSPRSRGASTDTQYF.